This entry lists 32 T cell receptor beta chains sequenced from one sample in a study of T cell responses to AZD1222 COVID-19 vaccine. Sequenced by immunoSEQ multiplex PCR; TCRdb stores in-frame clones only, minus some. Altogether fewer than 90,000 clones are present, about 86% being singletons, with the ten largest covering 5.6%. The sequences come from peripheral blood, collected 28 days after the second AZD1222 dose. These receptors all stem from an adult who received the AZD1222 COVID-19 vaccine.

V gene TRBV12-3 or TRBV12-4 combines with J gene TRBJ1-5; the D is unclear. CDR3 length: 10 residues. The V and J ends lost 8 bases and 8 bases respectively, with 7 bases between them. CDR3 residues: CASGLKPQHF. CDR3 nucleotides: TGTGCCAGCGGTCTGAAGCCCCAGCATTTT.

This chain joins TRBV20-1 and TRBJ2-3; D perhaps matches TRBD2 (5 bases). Germline values: CDR1 DFQATT, CDR2 SNEGSKA (reference sequence). Deletions cut 3 bases from V and 1 base from J, with 14 bases between. This CDR3 has 15 residues. In DNA, the CDR3 is TGCAGTGCTAGTGAGCTAGGAGGCGGCACAGATACGCAGTATTTT. Its translation is CSASELGGGTDTQYF.

This chain joins TRBV15 and TRBJ2-7; weak D call: TRBD2 (6 bases). This CDR3 is built from 14 residues. From germline, CDR1 is LNHNV and CDR2 YYDKDF (reference sequence). Trimming took 5 bases from V and 0 from J, leaving 11 bases between them. For the CDR3, the DNA is TGTGCCACCAGCCATGGGGGGAGCTCCTACGAGCAGTACTTC. This translates into CATSHGGSSYEQYF. Complete variable domain (other parts from reference TRBV15 and TRBJ2-7): DAMVIQNPRYQVTQFGKPVTLSCSQTLNHNVMYWYQQKSSQAPKLLFHYYDKDFNNEADTPDNFQSRRPNTSFCFLDIRSPGLGDTAMYLCATSHGGSSYEQYFGPGTRLTVT.

This chain uses TRBV5-4 with TRBJ2-3; D gene ambiguous. Germline lookup yields CDR1 SGHNT and CDR2 YYREEE (reference sequence). This CDR3 contains 13 residues. The germline V and J ends were trimmed by 4 bases and 4 bases, with 10 bases remaining between them. CDR3 sequence: CASSPQVADTQYF. The CDR3 region has the DNA TGTGCCAGCAGCCCCCAAGTCGCAGATACGCAGTATTTT.

J is TRBJ2-1 and V is TRBV7-9; the D is unclear. Looked up from germline, CDR1 is SEHNR and CDR2 is FQNEAQ (reference sequence). The V and J ends lost 3 bases and 12 bases respectively, with 9 bases between them. CDR3 length equals 11 residues. The CDR3 reads CASSLRTAQFF. CDR3 coding DNA: TGTGCCAGCAGCTTGCGGACGGCGCAGTTCTTC.

J is TRBJ1-1 and V is TRBV14; unclear D gene. From germline, CDR1 is SGHDN and CDR2 FVKESK. CDR3 length equals 14 residues. V was cut by 1 base and J by 3 bases, with 9 bases left in between. The CDR3 DNA sequence: TGTGCCAGCAGCCAAGGTAGTGGGTACACTGAAGCTTTCTTT. Amino acids: CASSQGSGYTEAFF.

This rearrangement joins TRBV27 to TRBJ2-7; 7 bases align to TRBD1. CDR3 length: 14 amino acids. Germline values: CDR1 MNHEY, CDR2 SMNVEV (reference sequence). Trimming at V came to 7 bases and at J to 3 bases, leaving 9 bases not matched to a gene. The CDR3, as DNA: TGTGCCAGCAATCCTATGGGACAGTTCTACGAGCAGTACTTC. Protein product: CASNPMGQFYEQYF.

This clone was seen more than once but under ten times. CDR3 protein: CASSQGRANEKLFF. CDR3 coding DNA: TGCGCCAGCAGCCAAGGACGGGCTAATGAAAAACTGTTTTTT. The V call is TRBV4-3, the J call TRBJ1-4, with D hard to call. This CDR3 is built from 14 residues. Trimming took off 1 base at V and 3 bases at J, with 6 bases between the two ends. The V gene's germline CDR1 is LGHNA and CDR2 YSLEER.

This chain joins TRBV6-5 and TRBJ1-2, with D possibly matching TRBD1 (6 bases). This CDR3 is 14 amino acids long. Germline V gene data show CDR1 as MNHEY and CDR2 as SVGAGI. Between the trimmed V and J ends, which lost 4 bases and 4 bases, there was a span of 13 bases. In DNA form, the CDR3 reads TGTGCCAGCAGTTTCCAACAGGGTCCCTATGGCTACACCTTC. Its translation: CASSFQQGPYGYTF.

The rearrangement uses TRBV30 and TRBJ2-7, with no clear D. There are 15 residues in the CDR3. V was clipped by 0 bases and J by 2 bases, with 14 bases between them. CDR1 is GTSNPN and CDR2 is SVGIG in the germline V gene (reference sequence). The CDR3 reads CAWSVGSGGAYEQYF. The CDR3 DNA reads as TGTGCCTGGAGTGTAGGCTCCGGTGGGGCCTACGAGCAGTACTTC.

The chain carries TRBV12-3 or TRBV12-4 and TRBJ1-2, with D possibly being TRBD1 (6 bases). V was shortened by 6 bases and J by 7 bases, with 12 bases between the two germline ends. The CDR3 sequence is 12 residues long. The CDR3 reads CASRWGRGGYTF. CDR3 bases: TGTGCCAGCAGATGGGGGCGCGGTGGCTACACCTTC.

DNA for the CDR3: TGTGCCTGGAGTGCGACTAGATACAATGAGCAGTTCTTC. Amino acid sequence: CAWSATRYNEQFF. The rearrangement uses TRBV30 and TRBJ2-1; possibly TRBD2 for D (6 bases). The CDR3 loop spans 13 amino acids. Germline CDR1 GTSNPN, CDR2 SVGIG (reference sequence). V lost 1 base to trimming and J lost 4 bases, with 8 bases between them.

The J gene is TRBJ2-2, the V gene TRBV5-1, with D perhaps matching TRBD1 (6 bases). CDR1 is SGHRS, CDR2 YFSETQ, per germline. The CDR3 is made up of 15 amino acids. Between the trimmed V and J ends, which lost 5 bases and 6 bases, there was a span of 17 bases. In DNA form, the CDR3 reads TGCGCCAGCAGTCCCATCGGCAGGGGAGCCGGGGAGCTGTTTTTT. This codes for CASSPIGRGAGELFF.

The chain combines TRBV4-2 with TRBJ1-2, with D unclear. The V and J ends lost 5 bases and 6 bases respectively, with 7 bases between them. The germline CDR1 and CDR2 sequences are LGHNA and YNFKEQ. This CDR3 contains 11 residues. The chain's CDR3 is CASSTSHGYTF. CDR3 nucleotides: TGTGCCAGCAGCACTAGTCATGGCTACACCTTC.

The chain is built from TRBV27 and TRBJ1-1; D is perhaps TRBD1 (5 bases). Trimming cost V 7 bases and J 10 bases, with 19 bases left between them. The length of the CDR3 is 13 residues. CDR1 and CDR2 from the germline V gene are MNHEY and SMNVEV (reference sequence). The CDR3, as DNA: TGTGCCAGCAATGGGGCCGGGGATGGGATAGCTTTCTTT. It specifies CASNGAGDGIAFF.

There are a few counts of this clone. The chain links TRBV25-1 to TRBJ1-2, with a weak D call TRBD1 (5 bases). Germline-derived CDR1 and CDR2 are MGHDK and SYGVNS. V dropped 1 base and J dropped 8 bases, with 23 bases sitting between them. The CDR3 spans 17 residues. CDR3 coding DNA: TGTGCCAGCAGTGAATTCATCGGGGCAGGCTTAATCCGCGGCTACACCTTC. Encoded protein: CASSEFIGAGLIRGYTF.

This chain joins TRBV28 and TRBJ1-3; D possibly corresponds to TRBD1 (5 bases). CDR1 MDHEN and CDR2 SYDVKM come from the germline V gene. Trimming shortened V by 6 bases and J by 0 bases, and 18 bases separated the two germline ends. The CDR3 runs to 17 residues. The CDR3 DNA reads as TGTGCCAGCAGCGCCCTGGGAGGGGTTGCCTCTGGAAACACCATATATTTT. Its translation is CASSALGGVASGNTIYF.

The rearrangement links TRBV2 to TRBJ1-6; D is possibly TRBD1 (6 bases). CDR1 and CDR2 (germline): SNHLY, FYNNEI. Deletions cut 6 bases from V and 5 bases from J, with 14 bases between. The CDR3 length is 15 residues. The CDR3 DNA reads as TGTGCCAGCAGGGCCACGGACAGCAATAATTCACCCCTCCACTTT. This translates into CASRATDSNNSPLHF. Full variable domain (remainder filled in from reference TRBV2 and TRBJ1-6): EPEVTQTPSHQVTQMGQEVILRCVPISNHLYFYWYRQILGQKVEFLVSFYNNEISEKSEIFDDQFSVERPDGSNFTLKIRSTKLEDSAMYFCASRATDSNNSPLHFGNGTRLTVT.

The sample holds a few counts of this clone. V is TRBV3-1 (or the pseudogene TRBV3-2) and J is TRBJ1-1, with 10 bases fitting TRBD1. The CDR3 is 15 amino acids. V was clipped by 5 bases and J by 4 bases; unmatched bases: 7. In germline, CDR1 is LGHDT, CDR2 YNNKEL (reference sequence). The CDR3, as DNA: TGTGCCAGCAGCAATGGACAGGGGGTCTTCACTGAAGCTTTCTTT. Residues: CASSNGQGVFTEAFF.

The CDR3 region is CASSATHNEQFF. Here the CDR3 DNA reads TGTGCCAGCAGCGCGACTCACAATGAGCAGTTCTTC. The chain joins TRBV11-3 to TRBJ2-1; D is unclear. V gave up 5 bases and J gave up 5 bases, with 7 bases separating them. Germline V lookup: CDR1 SGHNT, CDR2 YENEEA. The CDR3 runs to 12 residues. The whole variable domain, remainder taken from reference TRBV11-3 and TRBJ2-1, is EAGVVQSPRYKIIEKKQPVAFWCNPISGHNTLYWYLQNLGQGPELLIRYENEEAVDDSQLPKDRFSAERLKGVDSTLKIQPAELGDSAVYLCASSATHNEQFFGPGTRLTVL.

This clone has only a few counts. The rearrangement joins TRBV7-2 to TRBJ1-5; no definite D call. The germline V and J ends were trimmed by 1 base and 7 bases, with 11 bases remaining between them. The CDR3 has 14 amino acids. Germline V gene sequence: CDR1 SGHTA, CDR2 FQGNSA. The CDR3 DNA reads as TGTGCCAGCAGCTTAGAGCCGGGATGGCAGCCCCAGCATTTT. Its translation is CASSLEPGWQPQHF.

This sequence joins TRBV5-1 and TRBJ2-2; D is possibly TRBD2 (6 bases). V gave up 1 base and J gave up 7 bases, with 8 bases separating them. Germline CDR1 SGHRS, CDR2 YFSETQ. This CDR3 spans 13 amino acids. The CDR3 is CASSLWGDGELFF. The CDR3 region has the DNA TGCGCCAGCAGCTTGTGGGGGGACGGGGAGCTGTTTTTT.

The J gene is TRBJ2-7, the V gene TRBV7-9; no reliable D call. Germline V gives CDR1 SEHNR, CDR2 FQNEAQ (reference sequence). The CDR3 has 12 amino acids. Trimming removed 4 bases at V and 6 bases at J, with 10 bases between. The CDR3 loop is CASSSRASEQYF. CDR3 nucleotide sequence: TGTGCCAGCAGCTCTCGGGCCTCCGAGCAGTACTTC.

This chain uses TRBV7-2 with TRBJ2-5; 10 positions match TRBD2. V lost 1 base to trimming and J lost 4 bases; unmatched junction nucleotides: 3. Germline CDR1 and CDR2: SGHTA and FQGNSA. This CDR3 is built from 15 residues. Written as DNA, the CDR3 is TGTGCCAGCAGCTTAGGGCTAGCGGGAGCAGAGACCCAGTACTTC. Translating gives CASSLGLAGAETQYF.

The CDR3 DNA sequence: TGTGCCAGCTCCCCTGAACGACCCCCAGATACGCAGTATTTT. Encoded protein: CASSPERPPDTQYF. The rearrangement joins TRBV18 to TRBJ2-3; D gene ambiguous. Germline values: CDR1 KGHSH, CDR2 LQKENI. This CDR3 is 14 amino acids long. The V gene lost 6 bases and the J gene lost 4 bases, with 14 bases spanning the gap.

The chain has TRBV4-3 and TRBJ2-7, with 11 positions matching TRBD2. The CDR3 is 16 residues long. CDR1 is LGHNA and CDR2 is YSLEER in the germline V gene. Trimming removed 4 bases from V and 4 bases from J; junction bases left unmatched: 9. The CDR3 spells CASSPSQGLAVYEQYF. For the CDR3, the DNA is TGCGCCAGCAGCCCCTCCCAGGGACTAGCGGTTTACGAGCAGTACTTC.

The V gene is TRBV3-1 (or the pseudogene TRBV3-2), the J gene TRBJ1-5; no definite D call. Trimming stripped 0 bases from V and 3 bases from J, with 6 bases between. Germline V gene sequence: CDR1 LGHDT, CDR2 YNNKEL (reference sequence). This CDR3 has 14 amino acids. The CDR3 bases are TGTGCCAGCAGCCAAGACAGTACCAATCAGCCCCAGCATTTT. This translates into CASSQDSTNQPQHF.

The chain employs TRBV11-2 and TRBJ1-2; possibly TRBD1 for D (5 bases). V dropped 5 bases and J dropped 3 bases, with 10 bases sitting between them. Germline values: CDR1 SGHAT, CDR2 FQNNGV. This CDR3 spans 13 amino acids. CDR3: CASSPTGDYGYTF. The CDR3 nucleotides are TGTGCCAGCAGCCCCACGGGGGACTATGGCTACACCTTC.

This clone appeared once. The V and J genes are TRBV6-5 and TRBJ1-4, with D possibly matching TRBD1 (6 bases). Germline values: CDR1 MNHEY, CDR2 SVGAGI. V lost 0 bases, J lost 8 bases, and 13 bases lay in between. The CDR3 spans 15 residues. The CDR3 region is CASSYSAGETEKLFF. The CDR3 DNA reads as TGTGCCAGCAGTTACTCAGCAGGGGAGACCGAAAAACTGTTTTTT.

The chain employs TRBV19 and TRBJ2-5; D is ambiguous. Deletions cut 5 bases from V and 1 base from J, with 14 bases between. The CDR3 is 15 residues long. The germline V gene encodes CDR1 LNHDA and CDR2 SQIVND (reference sequence). The CDR3 sequence: CASSPRYGSQETQYF. CDR3 nucleotide sequence: TGTGCCAGTAGTCCGAGGTACGGAAGCCAAGAGACCCAGTACTTC.

The chain links TRBV6-5 to TRBJ1-5; 8 bases are shared with TRBD1. This CDR3 has 14 amino acids. Trimming removed 8 bases from V and 6 bases from J; junction bases left unmatched: 9. Per germline, CDR1 MNHEY and CDR2 SVGAGI. The CDR3 loop is CASLSHGQGQPQHF. As DNA, the CDR3 is TGTGCCAGCCTCTCACACGGACAGGGTCAGCCCCAGCATTTT.

The chain combines TRBV7-2 with TRBJ2-3; the match to TRBD1 covers 12 bases. The length of the CDR3 is 14 residues. V shed 3 bases, J shed 6 bases, and the junction held 1 base outside the gene matches. From germline, CDR1 is SGHTA and CDR2 FQGNSA. The CDR3 nucleotides are TGTGCCAGCAGCTTCGGGACAGGGGGCGATACGCAGTATTTT. This gives the protein CASSFGTGGDTQYF.